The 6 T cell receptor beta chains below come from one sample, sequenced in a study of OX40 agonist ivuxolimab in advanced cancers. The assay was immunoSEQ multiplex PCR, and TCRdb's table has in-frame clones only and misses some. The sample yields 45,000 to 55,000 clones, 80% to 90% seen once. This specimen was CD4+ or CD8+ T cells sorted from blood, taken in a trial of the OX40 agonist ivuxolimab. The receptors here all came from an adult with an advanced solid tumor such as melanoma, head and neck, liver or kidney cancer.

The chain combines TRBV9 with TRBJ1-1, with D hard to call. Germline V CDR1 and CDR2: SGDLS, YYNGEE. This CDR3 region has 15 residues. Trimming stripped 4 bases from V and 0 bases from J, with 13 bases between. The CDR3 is CASSPPPAMNTEAFF. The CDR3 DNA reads TGTGCCAGCAGCCCACCGCCGGCCATGAACACTGAAGCTTTCTTT.

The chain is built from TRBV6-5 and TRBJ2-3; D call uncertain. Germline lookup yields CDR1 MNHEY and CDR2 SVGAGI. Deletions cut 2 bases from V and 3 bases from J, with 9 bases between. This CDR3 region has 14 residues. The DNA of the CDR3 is TGTGCCAGCAGTTACCAACTCGGGACAGATACGCAGTATTTT. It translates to CASSYQLGTDTQYF.

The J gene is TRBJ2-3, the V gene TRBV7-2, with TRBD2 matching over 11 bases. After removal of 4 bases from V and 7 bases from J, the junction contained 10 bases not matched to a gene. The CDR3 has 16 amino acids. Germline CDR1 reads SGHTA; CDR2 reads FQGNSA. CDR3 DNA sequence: TGTGCCAGCAGCTCCCATAGCGGGGGGGCCGGTAATACGCAGTATTTT. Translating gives CASSSHSGGAGNTQYF.

CDR3 DNA: TGCGCCAGCAGCCAAGATGGCAGGGGATTCTCCTACGAGCAGTACTTC. Its protein is CASSQDGRGFSYEQYF. The chain combines TRBV4-1 with TRBJ2-7; tentatively, D is TRBD1 (6 bases). The length of the CDR3 is 16 residues. V was pared by 0 bases and J by 0 bases, with 12 bases between. Germline V gives CDR1 MGHRA, CDR2 YSYEKL.

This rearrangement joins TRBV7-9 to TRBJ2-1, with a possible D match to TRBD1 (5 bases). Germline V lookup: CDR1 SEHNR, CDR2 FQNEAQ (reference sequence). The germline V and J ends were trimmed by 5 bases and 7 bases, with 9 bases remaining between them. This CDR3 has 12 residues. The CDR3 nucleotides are TGTGCCAGCAGCCAGGGAACGAATGAGCAGTTCTTC. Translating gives CASSQGTNEQFF. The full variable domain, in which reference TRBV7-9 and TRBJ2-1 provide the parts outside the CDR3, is DTGVSQNPRHKITKRGQNVTFRCDPISEHNRLYWYRQTLGQGPEFLTYFQNEAQLEKSRLLSDRFSAERPKGSFSTLEIQRTEQGDSAMYLCASSQGTNEQFFGPGTRLTVL.

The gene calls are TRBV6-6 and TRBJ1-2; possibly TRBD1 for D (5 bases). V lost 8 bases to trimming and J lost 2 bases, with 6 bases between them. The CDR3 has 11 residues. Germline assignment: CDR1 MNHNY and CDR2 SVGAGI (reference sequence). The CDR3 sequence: CASWDNYGYTF. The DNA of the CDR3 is TGTGCCAGCTGGGACAACTATGGCTACACCTTC.